This is a list of T cell receptor beta chains from one sample in a study of blood T cell repertoires in COVID-19. Assay: immunoSEQ multiplex PCR; the TCRdb copy retains only in-frame clones and omits some. This table has approximately 250,000 clones, about 80% appearing once. The sample comprised peripheral blood. The receptor set was obtained from a woman aged 45-60 years with acute or convalescent COVID-19. The CDR3 runs from the conserved cysteine through the conserved F or W. D genes are given only for firm matches. Some rows mark clone size as missing; the rest say once, few, many or name a class of expanded clone.

abundance | d_gene | j_gene | v_gene | CDR3aa | CDR3nt
. | . | TRBJ2-7 | TRBV28 | CASSSPGRESPYEQYF | TGTGCCAGCAGTTCCCCGGGCCGGGAGTCCCCCTACGAGCAGTACTTC
. | TRBD2 | TRBJ2-1 | TRBV5-1 | CASSPDVSGRWLNEQFF | TGCGCCAGCAGCCCCGATGTGAGCGGGAGGTGGCTAAATGAGCAGTTCTTC
. | . | TRBJ2-7 | TRBV3-1/TRBV3-2 | CASSQDNWQGYEQYF | TGTGCCAGCAGCCAAGATAATTGGCAGGGCTACGAGCAGTACTTC
once | . | TRBJ2-7 | TRBV6-5 | CASTGPYEQYF | TGTGCCAGCACAGGGCCCTACGAGCAGTACTTC
. | . | TRBJ2-3 | TRBV6-4 | CASSDLGTGTDTQYF | TGTGCCAGCAGCGACTTGGGGACTGGCACAGATACGCAGTATTTT
. | TRBD1 | TRBJ2-2 | TRBV5-1 | CASSLPALGQPNTGELFF | TGCGCCAGCAGCTTGCCTGCGCTGGGACAGCCGAACACCGGGGAGCTGTTTTTT
once | TRBD2 | TRBJ2-7 | TRBV9 | CASRPGTSASYEQYF | TGTGCCAGCAGACCCGGGACTAGCGCCTCCTACGAGCAGTACTTC
. | . | TRBJ1-6 | TRBV5-8 | CASSIGSASPLHF | TGTGCCAGCAGCATCGGGAGCGCCTCACCCCTCCACTTT
. | . | TRBJ1-1 | TRBV24-1 | CATVNGQNTEAFF | TGTGCCACCGTAAACGGACAGAACACTGAAGCTTTCTTT
. | . | TRBJ1-2 | TRBV5-1 | CASSLVLEGNYGYTF | TGCGCCAGCAGCTTGGTGTTGGAGGGAAACTATGGCTACACCTTC
once | . | TRBJ2-2 | TRBV3-1/TRBV3-2 | CASSQVSGARGELFF | TGTGCCAGCAGCCAAGTCAGCGGTGCGAGGGGGGAGCTGTTTTTT
. | TRBD1 | TRBJ1-5 | TRBV7-8 | CASSPRDRGYQPQHF | TGTGCCAGCAGCCCCCGGGACAGGGGATATCAGCCCCAGCATTTT
. | TRBD1 | TRBJ2-5 | TRBV2 | CASVLAGQGQETQYF | TGTGCCTCCGTTTTGGCAGGACAGGGTCAAGAGACCCAGTACTTC
many | TRBD1 | TRBJ2-3 | TRBV7-9 | CASSWGQGVGDTQYF | TGTGCCAGCAGCTGGGGACAGGGCGTTGGAGATACGCAGTATTTT
. | TRBD1 | TRBJ1-5 | TRBV6-1 | CASSESRGEPKRQPQHF | TGTGCCAGCAGTGAATCCAGGGGGGAGCCTAAACGTCAGCCCCAGCATTTT
. | . | TRBJ1-2 | TRBV18 | CASSPPSGSKNYGYTF | TGTGCCAGCTCACCACCGTCAGGATCAAAAAACTATGGCTACACCTTC
once | TRBD1 | TRBJ2-5 | TRBV3-1/TRBV3-2 | CASSQGGTGVQETQYF | TGTGCCAGCAGCCAAGGGGGGACAGGGGTCCAAGAGACCCAGTACTTC
. | TRBD1 | TRBJ1-2 | TRBV24-1 | CATSDRTGDVYGYTF | TGTGCCACCAGTGACCGAACAGGGGACGTCTATGGCTACACCTTC
. | TRBD1 | TRBJ2-1 | TRBV24-1 | CATSDLGTGGDNEQFF | TGTGCCACCAGTGATTTGGGGACAGGGGGGGACAATGAGCAGTTCTTC
. | . | TRBJ1-3 | TRBV6-1 | CASSEVAGSGNTIYF | TGTGCCAGCAGTGAAGTGGCAGGGTCCGGAAACACCATATATTTT
once | . | TRBJ2-1 | TRBV5-1 | CASSLGTGSYNEQFF | TGCGCCAGCAGCTTGGGGACTGGGTCCTACAATGAGCAGTTCTTC
. | . | TRBJ1-6 | TRBV7-2 | CASSLPFGPLHF | TGTGCCAGCAGTCTACCGTTCGGGCCCCTCCACTTT
. | . | TRBJ2-2 | TRBV4-3 | CASSQDIRGARLNTGELFF | TGCGCCAGCAGCCAAGACATAAGGGGCGCCCGATTGAACACCGGGGAGCTGTTTTTT
. | . | TRBJ1-2 | TRBV4-3 | CASSQDRGNYGYTF | TGCGCCAGCAGCCAAGATAGAGGAAACTATGGCTACACCTTC
. | . | TRBJ1-1 | TRBV27 | CASSFSSRLTNTEAFF | TGTGCCAGCAGTTTTTCTTCGCGACTGACGAACACTGAAGCTTTCTTT
. | . | TRBJ1-2 | TRBV9 | CASSAVEAYGYTF | TGTGCCAGCAGCGCCGTCGAGGCCTATGGCTACACCTTC
. | TRBD2 | TRBJ2-5 | TRBV6-2/TRBV6-3 | CASSGELAGGTLETQYF | TGTGCCAGCAGTGGAGAACTAGCGGGAGGGACGCTGGAGACCCAGTACTTC
. | TRBD1 | TRBJ2-7 | TRBV19 | CASSRGQGIYEQYF | TGTGCCAGTAGCCGCGGACAGGGAATATACGAGCAGTACTTC
. | TRBD1 | TRBJ1-2 | TRBV5-1 | CASSVEGTGGAPGYGYTF | TGCGCCAGCAGCGTCGAAGGGACAGGGGGCGCCCCCGGCTATGGCTACACCTTC
. | TRBD1 | TRBJ2-7 | TRBV30 | CAWGTGASYEQYF | TGTGCCTGGGGGACAGGGGCTTCATACGAGCAGTACTTC
. | . | TRBJ2-7 | TRBV7-9 | CASSPSGTSYEQYF | TGTGCCAGCAGCCCATCGGGAACCTCCTACGAGCAGTACTTC
. | . | TRBJ2-7 | TRBV6-1 | CASSEAAEVYEQYF | TGTGCCAGCAGTGAAGCGGCAGAGGTGTACGAGCAGTACTTC
once | . | TRBJ1-3 | TRBV7-9 | CASSTPRGLGNTIYF | TGTGCCAGCAGCACCCCTCGGGGTCTGGGAAACACCATATATTTT
. | TRBD2 | TRBJ2-2 | TRBV6-5 | CASRQTSGDTGELFF | TGTGCCAGCAGACAAACTAGCGGAGACACCGGGGAGCTGTTTTTT
. | . | TRBJ2-1 | TRBV3-1/TRBV3-2 | CASSQDSVVPGDRFF | TGTGCCAGCAGCCAAGATTCTGTAGTCCCCGGGGATCGGTTCTTC
. | TRBD1 | TRBJ1-2 | TRBV24-1 | CATSDWDRNYGYTF | TGTGCCACCAGTGATTGGGACAGGAACTATGGCTACACCTTC
. | TRBD2 | TRBJ2-7 | TRBV7-2 | CASSDSGAPAYEQYF | TGTGCCAGCAGTGATAGCGGGGCTCCGGCGTACGAGCAGTACTTC
. | TRBD2 | TRBJ2-7 | TRBV7-2 | CASSLVAGAYEQYF | TGTGCCAGCAGCTTAGTAGCGGGGGCCTACGAGCAGTACTTC
. | TRBD1 | TRBJ1-2 | TRBV7-9 | CASSLFGTGGLGYTF | TGTGCCAGCAGCTTATTCGGTACAGGGGGGCTTGGCTACACCTTC
few | TRBD1 | TRBJ1-4 | TRBV28 | CASRQGGGEKLFF | TGTGCCAGCCGACAGGGCGGCGGTGAAAAACTGTTTTTT
. | . | TRBJ1-1 | TRBV30 | CAWSVKNTEAFF | TGTGCCTGGAGTGTTAAGAACACTGAAGCTTTCTTT
. | TRBD2 | TRBJ2-2 | TRBV12-5 | CASGLISGGTGELFF | TGTGCTAGTGGTTTGATCAGCGGGGGCACCGGGGAGCTGTTTTTT
once | TRBD1 | TRBJ2-2 | TRBV14 | CASRRTGDLTGELFF | TGTGCCAGCAGACGGACAGGGGACCTCACCGGGGAGCTGTTTTTT
. | . | TRBJ1-2 | TRBV4-1 | CASSQDVVNYGYTF | TGCGCCAGCAGCCAAGACGTCGTGAACTATGGCTACACCTTC
. | . | TRBJ2-7 | TRBV6-2/TRBV6-3 | CASSLQASEQYF | TGTGCCAGCAGCCTACAAGCGTCCGAGCAGTACTTC
. | . | TRBJ1-5 | TRBV28 | CASKGWRVGNQPQHF | TGTGCCAGCAAGGGGTGGAGGGTTGGCAATCAGCCCCAGCATTTT
. | TRBD1 | TRBJ1-5 | TRBV19 | CASSPLDRENQPQHF | TGTGCCAGTAGTCCACTGGACAGGGAGAATCAGCCCCAGCATTTT
. | . | TRBJ2-3 | TRBV21-1 | CASSKKVASGSILRRDLSTDTQYF | .
few | TRBD2 | TRBJ2-5 | TRBV27 | CASSLYRLAGETQYF | TGTGCCAGCAGTTTATATCGGCTAGCGGGAGAGACCCAGTACTTC
. | . | TRBJ2-3 | TRBV6-1 | CASSGSSGDERNTQYF | TGTGCCAGCAGTGGAAGTTCGGGGGACGAAAGAAATACGCAGTATTTT
. | TRBD1 | TRBJ1-4 | TRBV28 | CASTRQGGNEKLFF | TGTGCCAGCACCCGACAGGGGGGAAATGAAAAACTGTTTTTT
. | TRBD1 | TRBJ1-5 | TRBV5-1 | CASSLGTGGGQPQHF | TGCGCCAGCAGCTTGGGAACAGGGGGAGGCCAGCCCCAGCATTTT
many | . | TRBJ2-2 | TRBV27 | CASRPTGTGELFF | TGTGCCAGCAGACCTACAGGGACCGGGGAGCTGTTTTTT
. | TRBD2 | TRBJ2-3 | TRBV19 | CASSSGGASTDTQYF | TGTGCCAGTAGTAGCGGGGGGGCCAGCACAGATACGCAGTATTTT
. | . | TRBJ1-1 | TRBV6-2/TRBV6-3 | CASSYSWGDTEAFF | TGTGCCAGCAGTTACTCATGGGGGGACACTGAAGCTTTCTTT
. | . | TRBJ2-2 | TRBV5-1 | CASSLGASANTGELFF | TGCGCCAGCAGCTTGGGTGCTAGTGCGAACACCGGGGAGCTGTTTTTT
. | . | TRBJ2-6 | TRBV15 | CATSRAGANVLTF | TGTGCCACCAGCAGAGCAGGGGCCAACGTCCTGACTTTC